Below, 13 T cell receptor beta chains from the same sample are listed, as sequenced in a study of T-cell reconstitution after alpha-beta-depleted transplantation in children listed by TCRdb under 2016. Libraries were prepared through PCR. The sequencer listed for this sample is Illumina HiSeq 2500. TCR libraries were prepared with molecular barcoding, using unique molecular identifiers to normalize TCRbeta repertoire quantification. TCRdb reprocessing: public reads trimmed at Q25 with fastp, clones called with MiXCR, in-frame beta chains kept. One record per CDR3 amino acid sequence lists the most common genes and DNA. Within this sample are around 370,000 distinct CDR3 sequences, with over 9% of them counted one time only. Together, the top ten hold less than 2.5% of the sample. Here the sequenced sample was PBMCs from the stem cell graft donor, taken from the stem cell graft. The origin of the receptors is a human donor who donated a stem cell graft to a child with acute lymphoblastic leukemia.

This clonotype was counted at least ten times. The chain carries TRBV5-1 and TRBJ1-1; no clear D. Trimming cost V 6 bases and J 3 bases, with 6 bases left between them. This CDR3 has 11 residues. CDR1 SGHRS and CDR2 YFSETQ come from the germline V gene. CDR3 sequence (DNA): TGCGCCAGCAAGAGCTACACTGAAGCTTTCTTT. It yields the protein CASKSYTEAFF.

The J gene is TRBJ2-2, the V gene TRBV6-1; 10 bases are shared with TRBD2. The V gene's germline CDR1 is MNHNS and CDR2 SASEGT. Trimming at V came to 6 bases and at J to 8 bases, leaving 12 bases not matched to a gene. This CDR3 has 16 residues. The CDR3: CASSQQSGRAHGELFF. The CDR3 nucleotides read TGTGCCAGCAGCCAACAGAGCGGGAGGGCCCATGGGGAGCTGTTTTTT.

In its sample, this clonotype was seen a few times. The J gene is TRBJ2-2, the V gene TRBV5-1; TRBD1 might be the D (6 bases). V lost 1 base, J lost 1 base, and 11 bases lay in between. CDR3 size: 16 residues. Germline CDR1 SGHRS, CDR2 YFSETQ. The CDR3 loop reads CASSLIVTGNTGELFF. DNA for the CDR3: TGCGCCAGCAGCTTGATCGTGACAGGGAACACCGGGGAGCTGTTTTTT.

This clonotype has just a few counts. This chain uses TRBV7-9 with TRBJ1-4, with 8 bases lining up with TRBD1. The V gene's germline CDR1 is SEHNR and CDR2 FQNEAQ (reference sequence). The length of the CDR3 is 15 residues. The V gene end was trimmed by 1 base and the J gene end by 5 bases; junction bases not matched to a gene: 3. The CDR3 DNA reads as TGTGCCAGCAGCTTAGTGCGGACAGGGAATGAAAAACTGTTTTTT. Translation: CASSLVRTGNEKLFF.

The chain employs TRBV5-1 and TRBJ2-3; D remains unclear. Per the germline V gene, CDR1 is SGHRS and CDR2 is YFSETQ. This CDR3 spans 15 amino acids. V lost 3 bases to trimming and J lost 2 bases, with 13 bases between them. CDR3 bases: TGCGCCAGCAGCTCTTACCGACTGGACACAGATACGCAGTATTTT. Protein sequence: CASSSYRLDTDTQYF.

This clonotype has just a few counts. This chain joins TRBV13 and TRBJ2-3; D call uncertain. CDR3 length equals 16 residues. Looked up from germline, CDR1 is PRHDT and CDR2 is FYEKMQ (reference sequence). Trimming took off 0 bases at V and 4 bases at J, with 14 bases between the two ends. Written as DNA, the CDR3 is TGTGCCAGCAGCTTAGGGTTCAAAAGCGCCGCAGATACGCAGTATTTT. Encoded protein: CASSLGFKSAADTQYF.

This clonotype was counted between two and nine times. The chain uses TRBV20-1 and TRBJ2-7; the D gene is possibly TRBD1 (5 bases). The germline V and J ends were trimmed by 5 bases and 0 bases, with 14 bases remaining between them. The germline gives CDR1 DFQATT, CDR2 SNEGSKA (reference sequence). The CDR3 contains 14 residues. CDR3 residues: CSALDTLYSYEQYF. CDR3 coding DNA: TGCAGTGCTCTGGACACCTTGTACTCCTACGAGCAGTACTTC.

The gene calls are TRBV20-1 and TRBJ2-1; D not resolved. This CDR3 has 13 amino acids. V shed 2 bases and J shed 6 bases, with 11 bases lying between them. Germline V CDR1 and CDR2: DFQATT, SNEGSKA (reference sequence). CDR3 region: CSARFPGSNEQFF. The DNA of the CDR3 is TGCAGTGCTAGATTCCCAGGATCCAATGAGCAGTTCTTC.

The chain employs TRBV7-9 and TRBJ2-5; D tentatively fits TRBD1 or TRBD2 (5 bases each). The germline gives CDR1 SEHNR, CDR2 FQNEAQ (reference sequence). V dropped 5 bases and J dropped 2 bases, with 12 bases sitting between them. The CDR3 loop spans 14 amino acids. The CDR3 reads CASSRGSLQETQYF. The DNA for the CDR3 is TGTGCCAGCAGCCGGGGCTCCTTACAAGAGACCCAGTACTTC.

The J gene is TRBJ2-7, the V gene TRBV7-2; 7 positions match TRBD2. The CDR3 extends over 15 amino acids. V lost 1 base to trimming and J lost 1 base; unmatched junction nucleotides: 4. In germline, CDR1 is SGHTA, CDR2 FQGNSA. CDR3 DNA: TGTGCCAGCAGCTTAGGGCGGGAGCGGTCCTACGAGCAGTACTTC. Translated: CASSLGRERSYEQYF.

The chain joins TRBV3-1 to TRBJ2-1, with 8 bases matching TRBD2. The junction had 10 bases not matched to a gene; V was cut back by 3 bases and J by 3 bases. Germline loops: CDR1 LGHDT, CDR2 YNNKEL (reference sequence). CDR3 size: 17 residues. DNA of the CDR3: TGTGCCAGCAGCCAGAAGAGGACTAGCTCCTACTACAATGAGCAGTTCTTC. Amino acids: CASSQKRTSSYYNEQFF.

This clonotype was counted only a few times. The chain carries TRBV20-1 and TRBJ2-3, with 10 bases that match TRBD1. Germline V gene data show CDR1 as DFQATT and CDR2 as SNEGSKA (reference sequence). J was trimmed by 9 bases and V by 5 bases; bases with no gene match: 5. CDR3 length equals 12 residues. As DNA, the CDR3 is TGCAGTGCTGGGGACAGGGGCCGGACGCAGTATTTT. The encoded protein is CSAGDRGRTQYF.

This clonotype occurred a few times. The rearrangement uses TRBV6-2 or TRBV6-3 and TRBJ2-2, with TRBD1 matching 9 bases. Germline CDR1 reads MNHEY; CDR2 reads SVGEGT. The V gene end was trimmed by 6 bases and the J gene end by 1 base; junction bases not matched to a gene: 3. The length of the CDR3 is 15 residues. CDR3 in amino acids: CASRTGQGNTGELFF. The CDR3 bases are TGTGCCAGCAGAACGGGACAGGGGAACACCGGGGAGCTGTTTTTT.